This TCR beta chain was recovered during a study of blood T cell repertoires in COVID-19. Study-wide context: Collection of acute and convalescent COVID-19 samples took place in the United States, Italy and Spain. T cells, B-cell-depleted T cells, or PBMCs supplied cDNA or gDNA.

As handled by the study authors: It was from reference gene primer amplification that nucleated cell counts were estimated. Repertoires were generated with immunoSEQ multiplex PCR, while TCRdb's copy carries only in-frame clones and drops some. The V and J calls and the clone size are those of that table, but D and trimming were determined from the DNA. Altogether tens of thousands of clones are present, around 81% being singletons, with the ten largest covering over 4%. Between the trimmed V and J ends, which lost 1 base and 1 base, there was a span of 10 bases. This CDR3 spans 15 amino acids. Germline lookup yields CDR1 SGHDN and CDR2 FVKESK.

Source material: peripheral blood. This receptor was obtained from a woman aged 55 to 70 with acute or convalescent COVID-19. The rearrangement uses TRBV14 and TRBJ1-2; D not certain. The CDR3: CASSQGVGVNYGYTF. CDR3 nucleotide sequence: TGTGCCAGCAGCCAAGGGGTAGGAGTTAACTATGGCTACACCTTC.